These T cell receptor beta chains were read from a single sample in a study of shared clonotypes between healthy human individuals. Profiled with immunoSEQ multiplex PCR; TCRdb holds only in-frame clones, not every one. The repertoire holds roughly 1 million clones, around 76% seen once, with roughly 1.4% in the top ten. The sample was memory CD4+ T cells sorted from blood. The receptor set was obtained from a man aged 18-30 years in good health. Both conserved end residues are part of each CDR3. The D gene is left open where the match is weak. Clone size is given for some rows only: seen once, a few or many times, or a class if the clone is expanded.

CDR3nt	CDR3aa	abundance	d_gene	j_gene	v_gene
TGCGCCAGCAGCCTCATGGGACTCTCTGGGGCCAACGTCCTGACTTTC	CASSLMGLSGANVLTF	few	NA	TRBJ2-6	TRBV4-3
TGTGCCAGGGACAGGGCCGATCCAGATACGCAGTATTTT	CARDRADPDTQYF	NA	TRBD1	TRBJ2-3	TRBV5-4
TGTGCCTGGAGTGATGGGCGGAATGGCTACACCTTC	CAWSDGRNGYTF	NA	NA	TRBJ1-2	TRBV30
TGTGCCAGTAGTGCCACCCAGGGGTGGGAGCAGTTCTTC	CASSATQGWEQFF	NA	NA	TRBJ2-1	TRBV19
TGTGCCAGCAGCGCTAGCAATACGCAGTATTTT	CASSASNTQYF	NA	NA	TRBJ2-3	TRBV9
TGCGCCAGCAGCCGGGGACAGGGGGCTAACGAGCAGTACTTC	CASSRGQGANEQYF	NA	TRBD1	TRBJ2-7	TRBV10-2
TGCGCCAGCACCGCAGGGGTGCGAACAGAGACCCAGTACTTC	CASTAGVRTETQYF	NA	NA	TRBJ2-5	TRBV5-1
TGCGCCAGCAGCCCTACTCAGGTCCGAAGGACAGGGACGGGCGAGCAGTACTTC	CASSPTQVRRTGTGEQYF	NA	TRBD1	TRBJ2-7	TRBV5-1
TGTGCCAGCAGTTCACCCGTGGGCAGAGCCTACGAGCAGTACTTC	CASSSPVGRAYEQYF	few	NA	TRBJ2-7	TRBV28
TGTGCCAGCTCGCCACAACCGGGTACGGCGGTCACTGAAGCTTTCTTT	CASSPQPGTAVTEAFF	NA	NA	TRBJ1-1	TRBV18
TGCGCCAGCAGCTTGGGCGAGAACTTCTCCAATGAGCAGTTCTTC	CASSLGENFSNEQFF	NA	NA	TRBJ2-1	TRBV5-1
TGTGCCAGCAGTTTAAGGGCATCGACTAGCGGGGGGGTCCGAAGATACAATGAGCAGTTCTTC	CASSLRASTSGGVRRYNEQFF	NA	TRBD2	TRBJ2-1	TRBV27
TGTGCCATCAGCACGACAGGGACCGGGGAGCTGTTTTTT	CAISTTGTGELFF	NA	TRBD1	TRBJ2-2	TRBV10-3
TGTGCCAGCAGCGGGAGCGGGGCAACGAACACCGGGGAGCTGTTTTTT	CASSGSGATNTGELFF	NA	TRBD2	TRBJ2-2	TRBV7-8
TGTGCCAGCAGCTCCGGACAGGGTTTGGGCTACACCTTC	CASSSGQGLGYTF	NA	TRBD1	TRBJ1-2	TRBV7-2
TGTGCCAGCAGCTTAGCCTTAGGGAGCAATCAGCCCCAGCATTTT	CASSLALGSNQPQHF	NA	NA	TRBJ1-5	TRBV7-8
TGCGCCAGCTCCCCATCCGGGACAGTTAACACCGGGGAGCTGTTTTTT	CASSPSGTVNTGELFF	NA	TRBD1	TRBJ2-2	TRBV4-1
TGTGCCACCGGACAGAACTCTGGAAACACCATATATTTT	CATGQNSGNTIYF	NA	NA	TRBJ1-3	TRBV5-5
TGTGCCAGCAGTTCCGGGACCGAGCAGGAAAAACTGTTTTTT	CASSSGTEQEKLFF	many	NA	TRBJ1-4	TRBV28
TGTGCCAGCAGAGGGACTAGCCGCGAGCAGTACTTC	CASRGTSREQYF	NA	TRBD2	TRBJ2-7	TRBV28
TGTGCCAGCACCAGGACACCCAGCTCCTACGAGCAGTACTTC	CASTRTPSSYEQYF	NA	NA	TRBJ2-7	TRBV6-6
TGTGCCACCAGCAGAGATCGTCAACTAGAGCAGTTCTTC	CATSRDRQLEQFF	NA	NA	TRBJ2-1	TRBV15
TGTGCCAGCAGCTTACGGGCCTTCTCAAATGAGCAGTTCTTC	CASSLRAFSNEQFF	few	NA	TRBJ2-1	TRBV7-8
TGTGCCAGCGGGCGGGGGGGCATGAACACTGAAGCTTTCTTT	CASGRGGMNTEAFF	NA	NA	TRBJ1-1	TRBV6-5
TGCGCCAGCAGTGAGGCGACGGGCAATCAGCCCCAGCATTTT	CASSEATGNQPQHF	few	NA	TRBJ1-5	TRBV10-2
TGTGCCAGCAGCCTCGGGACAGGGGGCCCCCCACAAGAGACCCAGTACTTC	CASSLGTGGPPQETQYF	once	NA	TRBJ2-5	TRBV12-1
TGTGCCAGCACCCGGGGGATAGCTAATGAAAAACTGTTTTTT	CASTRGIANEKLFF	NA	NA	TRBJ1-4	TRBV28
TGTGCCAGCAGCGAACAGGGCTACGAGCAGTACTTC	CASSEQGYEQYF	NA	NA	TRBJ2-7	TRBV2
TGTGCCAGCAGCTTAGATCGGGCGGCGAACACTGAAGCTTTCTTT	CASSLDRAANTEAFF	NA	NA	TRBJ1-1	TRBV11-2
TGTGCCAGCTCACCGTTACAGGGGGGAAACTCTGGGGCCAACGTCCTGACTTTC	CASSPLQGGNSGANVLTF	NA	TRBD1	TRBJ2-6	TRBV18
TGTGCCAGCAGTTTTGAGATAAGCGAGCAGTACTTC	CASSFEISEQYF	NA	NA	TRBJ2-7	TRBV6-5
TGTGCCAGCAGCTTAGGGCAGGCTGTTAGCACAGATACGCAGTATTTT	CASSLGQAVSTDTQYF	NA	NA	TRBJ2-3	TRBV11-3
TGTGCCAGCAGCTTAGAAAATCCGTCCTATTCACCCCTCCACTTT	CASSLENPSYSPLHF	NA	NA	TRBJ1-6	TRBV7-2
TGTGCCAGCAGGGAAGGACTAGCGGGAGCCTACAATGAGCAGTTCTTC	CASREGLAGAYNEQFF	many	TRBD2	TRBJ2-1	TRBV6-1
TGTGCCAGCAGTTACACTAGCGGGGGCCTCAATGAGCAGTTCTTC	CASSYTSGGLNEQFF	NA	TRBD2	TRBJ2-1	TRBV6-6
TGTGCCAGCAGCTTGTTTCGGGGGGGCGAGCAGTACTTC	CASSLFRGGEQYF	NA	TRBD2	TRBJ2-7	TRBV5-8
TGCGCCAGCAGCTTGGCCGGGACAGGGGGCGGTACTGAAGCTTTCTTT	CASSLAGTGGGTEAFF	NA	TRBD1	TRBJ1-1	TRBV5-1
TGTGCCAGCTCACGACCGGGACAGGGAAACACCGGGGAGCTGTTTTTT	CASSRPGQGNTGELFF	NA	TRBD1	TRBJ2-2	TRBV18
TGTGCCAGAAGCTTACCCTTAGACCGGATTTCGTCCTGTACAGATACGCAGTATTTT	CARSLPLDRISSCTDTQYF	NA	NA	TRBJ2-3	TRBV7-5
TGTGCCAGCAGCCCAAGAGGCGGTGAGCAGTTCTTC	CASSPRGGEQFF	NA	NA	TRBJ2-1	TRBV7-8
TGTGCCACCAGCAGAGATCGTGTGGGAGAGACCCAGTACTTC	CATSRDRVGETQYF	NA	NA	TRBJ2-5	TRBV15
TGTGCCAGCAGCTTGGCCGGGGGGCTCTCCTACGAGCAGTACTTC	CASSLAGGLSYEQYF	few	NA	TRBJ2-7	TRBV5-5
TGTGCCTGTCAAACCGGGACAGGGGTGAATTCACCCCTCCACTTT	CACQTGTGVNSPLHF	NA	TRBD1	TRBJ1-6	TRBV30
TGTGCCACCAGCAGAGTCCCGGTGAACACTGAAGCTTTCTTT	CATSRVPVNTEAFF	NA	NA	TRBJ1-1	TRBV15
TGCGCCAGCAGCTTGGAGACAGCCCGAAATTCACCCCTCCACTTT	CASSLETARNSPLHF	NA	NA	TRBJ1-6	TRBV5-1
TGCGCCAGCAGCCCTGGACAGGGGTCGGACACCATATATTTT	CASSPGQGSDTIYF	NA	TRBD1	TRBJ1-3	TRBV5-1
TGTGCCACCAGCAGAGTTCGGGGGGGTTTTCAAGAGACCCAGTACTTC	CATSRVRGGFQETQYF	NA	TRBD2	TRBJ2-5	TRBV15
TGTGCTAGTGGTTTGGTGGAATATAGCAATCAGCCCCAGCATTTT	CASGLVEYSNQPQHF	NA	NA	TRBJ1-5	TRBV12-5
TGTGCCAGCTCAGAGGGCTACGAGCAGTACTTC	CASSEGYEQYF	few	NA	TRBJ2-7	TRBV18
TGTGCCAGCAGTGCCCTAGCGGGAGTTCCCGGGGAGCTGTTTTTT	CASSALAGVPGELFF	few	TRBD2	TRBJ2-2	TRBV6-5
TGTGCCAGCAGCCCCACCCCTTACAATGAGCAGTTCTTC	CASSPTPYNEQFF	NA	NA	TRBJ2-1	TRBV9
TGTGCCAGCAGTGTTTCCCCATTGACCTTTTATGAGCAGTTCTTC	CASSVSPLTFYEQFF	NA	NA	TRBJ2-1	TRBV6-1
TGTGCCAGCGAAGGCACCGGGTGGGATACGCAGTATTTT	CASEGTGWDTQYF	NA	NA	TRBJ2-3	TRBV6-1